The rows below give T cell receptor beta chains drawn from one sample of a study of T cells in Graves' hyperthyroidism and ophthalmopathy. TCRdb processed the multiplex PCR reads anew with MiXCR; each CDR3 protein has one entry. The sample lists more than 350,000 distinct CDR3 sequences, 13% to 15% seen once, with approximately 20% in the top ten. Specimen: blood. The receptor source for this set is a woman aged 55-75 years with Graves' ophthalmopathy. CDR3s include the opening cysteine and the closing phenylalanine or tryptophan.

cdr3_aa	v_call	j_call
CASSQRSGAHYEQYF	TRBV4-1	TRBJ2-7
CASSLDRDDKARGENQPQHF	TRBV11-2	TRBJ1-5
CATPLGGHRYNEQFF	TRBV28	TRBJ2-1
CASRGLYTGELFF	TRBV28	TRBJ2-2
CSARDEGEAFF	TRBV20-1	TRBJ1-1
CASSQIPGQGPNQPQHF	TRBV10-2	TRBJ1-5
CASSMRETTSGNTIYF	TRBV13	TRBJ1-3
CASKREGDTEAFF	TRBV6-1	TRBJ1-1
CASRTGGTETQYF	TRBV6-1	TRBJ2-5
CASSLQREGNEQFF	TRBV5-1	TRBJ2-1
CASSSVAGGSDTQYF	TRBV7-9	TRBJ2-3
CASSSIGGPGETQYF	TRBV5-1	TRBJ2-5
CASPPGQATSSYNEQFF	TRBV28	TRBJ2-1
CSVDGLEGGTYEQYF	TRBV29-1	TRBJ2-7
CASSWQGQENTGELFF	TRBV7-9	TRBJ2-2
CASSGRTGSYEQYF	TRBV5-1	TRBJ2-7
CSARDGRVEETQYF	TRBV20-1	TRBJ2-5
CSVSGQDSYEQYF	TRBV29-1	TRBJ2-7
CASSGEGRTYGYTF	TRBV19	TRBJ1-2
CASSDGPWEKYF	TRBV2	TRBJ2-7
CASRNLAGGPVTDTQYF	TRBV18	TRBJ2-3
CASSETSMGIQYF	TRBV11-2	TRBJ2-4
CASSRFTGVGNEQFF	TRBV27	TRBJ2-1
CASSLGSGSDRYEQYF	TRBV7-2	TRBJ2-7
CASRSTGVDEQYF	TRBV28	TRBJ2-7
CASSLRGGDEKLFF	TRBV27	TRBJ1-4
CATSDGGTTPLQETQYF	TRBV24-1	TRBJ2-5
CASSGVIDEQFF	TRBV25-1	TRBJ2-1
CASSGGGGPHEQYF	TRBV27	TRBJ2-7
CASSLSGRALVAFF	TRBV27	TRBJ1-1
CASSPYGGGGSGNTIYF	TRBV4-1	TRBJ1-3
CSTRPPNSPLHF	TRBV20-1	TRBJ1-6
CATSEAGPPMSAFF	TRBV24-1	TRBJ1-1
CASSPRDTVGGEQFF	TRBV6-1	TRBJ2-1
CATSDLRTGSDEQFF	TRBV24-1	TRBJ2-1
CASSPGVNSGANVLTF	TRBV19	TRBJ2-6
CASTRRDGYGYTF	TRBV2	TRBJ1-2
CASSLEPGTGEQFF	TRBV11-2	TRBJ2-1
CASSLPGRGEQYF	TRBV7-9	TRBJ2-7